This paragraph covers one T cell receptor beta chain sequence. Trimming cost V 8 bases and J 0 bases; bases outside gene matches: 2. The germline CDR1 and CDR2 sequences are LNHDA and SQIVND (reference sequence). CDR3 length: 13 residues. This record comes from a study of cytomegalovirus exposure and HLA in healthy donors. PCR involved 60 Vbeta and 13 Jbeta primers. TCRdb keeps only in-frame clones here, not all; method: immunoSEQ multiplex PCR. The sample comprises about 130,000 clones, more than 65% of which are singletons, and roughly 2.6% rests with the top ten. The sample taken for sequencing was PBMCs. The rearrangement joins TRBV19 to TRBJ2-7, with 9 bases aligning to TRBD1. This TCR derives from a man aged 45-65 years in good health and CMV-seronegative. This CDR3 reads CASGTGRSYEQYF. CDR3 sequence (DNA): TGTGCCAGTGGGACAGGGCGCTCCTACGAGCAGTACTTC.